A selection of T cell receptor beta chains follows, all from one sample in a study of blood T cell repertoires in COVID-19. Method: immunoSEQ multiplex PCR; TCRdb's copy keeps in-frame clones and lacks some. The sample shows some 75,000 clones, more than 70% of them seen only once. Sequenced: peripheral blood. These receptors were obtained from a man aged 50-59 years with COVID-19, enrolled during active disease. CDR3s include the opening cysteine and the closing phenylalanine or tryptophan. The D gene is left open where the match is weak. Size values are once, few and many counts, or a class for expanded clones, and some rows have none.

clone_size j_call d_call v_call cdr3_aa cdr3_nt
few TRBJ1-4 - TRBV19 CASSIWRGGSEKLFF TGTGCCAGTAGTATCTGGCGGGGGGGTAGCGAAAAACTGTTTTTT
- TRBJ1-2 - TRBV28 CASSLPARVGVYGYTF TGTGCCAGCAGTTTACCCGCCCGGGTCGGGGTATATGGCTACACCTTC
- TRBJ2-5 - TRBV7-2 CASTHRRGIRGETQYF TGTGCCAGCACCCACCGACGGGGGATTCGTGGGGAGACCCAGTACTTC
- TRBJ2-5 - TRBV11-2 CASSLDRGFGETQYF TGTGCCAGCAGCTTAGATCGAGGGTTTGGAGAGACCCAGTACTTC
- TRBJ2-5 - TRBV6-5 CASTDRETQYF TGTGCCAGCACGGACAGAGAGACCCAGTACTTC
once TRBJ2-3 TRBD1 TRBV6-6 CASSHGTGPTDTQYF TGTGCCAGCAGTCACGGGACAGGGCCCACAGATACGCAGTATTTT
- TRBJ2-7 TRBD2 TRBV18 CASSPPGRGSYEQYF TGTGCCAGCTCACCACCAGGGAGGGGCTCCTACGAGCAGTACTTC
- TRBJ2-4 - TRBV5-6 CASSLLGPEGNIQYF TGTGCCAGCAGCTTACTCGGCCCGGAGGGAAACATTCAGTACTTC
- TRBJ2-3 TRBD1 TRBV2 CASSEVVTGAQYF TGTGCCAGCAGTGAAGTTGTGACAGGGGCGCAGTATTTT
- TRBJ1-3 - TRBV7-6 CASGPDTGNTIYF TGTGCCAGCGGCCCAGACACTGGAAACACCATATATTTT
- TRBJ2-7 - TRBV15 CATSSYTRGYEQYF TGTGCCACCAGCAGTTACACCAGAGGCTACGAGCAGTACTTC
- TRBJ2-2 - TRBV2 CASSSRNTGELFF TGTGCCAGCAGTAGTAGGAACACCGGGGAGCTGTTTTTT
- TRBJ2-7 - TRBV2 CASRAQGTPYEQYF TGTGCCAGCAGGGCTCAGGGAACTCCCTACGAGCAGTACTTC
- TRBJ1-5 TRBD1 TRBV2 CASSPQGARGGQPQHF TGTGCCAGCAGTCCTCAGGGGGCGCGAGGAGGACAGCCCCAGCATTTT
- TRBJ1-3 - TRBV28 CASRGRASGNTIYF TGTGCCAGCAGGGGCAGGGCGTCTGGAAACACCATATATTTT